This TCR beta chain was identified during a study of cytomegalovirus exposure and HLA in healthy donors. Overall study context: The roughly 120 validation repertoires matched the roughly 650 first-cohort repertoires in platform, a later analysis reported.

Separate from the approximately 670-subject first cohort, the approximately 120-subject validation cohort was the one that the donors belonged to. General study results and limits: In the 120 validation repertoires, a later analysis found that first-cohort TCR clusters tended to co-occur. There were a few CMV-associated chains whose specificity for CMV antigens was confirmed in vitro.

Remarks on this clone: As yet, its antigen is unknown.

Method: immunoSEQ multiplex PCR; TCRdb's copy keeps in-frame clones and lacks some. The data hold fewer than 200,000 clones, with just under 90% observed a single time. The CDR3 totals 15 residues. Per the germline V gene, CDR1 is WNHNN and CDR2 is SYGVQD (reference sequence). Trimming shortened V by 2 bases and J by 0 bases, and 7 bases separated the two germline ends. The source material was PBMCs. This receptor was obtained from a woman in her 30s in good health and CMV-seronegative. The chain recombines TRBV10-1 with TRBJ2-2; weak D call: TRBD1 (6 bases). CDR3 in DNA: TGCGCCAGCAGTGAGGGGACAACGAACACCGGGGAGCTGTTTTTT. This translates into CASSEGTTNTGELFF.